Listed below are T cell receptor beta chains from one sample, sequenced in a study of CD8+ T cells in alopecia areata. The assay was immunoSEQ multiplex PCR, and TCRdb's table has in-frame clones only and misses some. The sample records about 120,000 clones, approximately 53% being singletons. Sequenced material: CD4+ T cells sorted from blood, taken at week 4, from a patient treated with tofacitinib. The receptors come from a human donor with alopecia areata. CDR3s include the opening cysteine and the closing phenylalanine or tryptophan. D genes are given only for firm matches. The size field is filled for only some rows; it gives once, few, many or a size class.

clone size	D gene	V gene	J gene	CDR3 DNA	CDR3 protein
-	-	TRBV4-2	TRBJ2-7	TGTGCCAGCAGCCCACAGACAGAATCCTACGAGCAGTACTTC	CASSPQTESYEQYF
-	-	TRBV5-1	TRBJ2-7	TGCGCCAGCAGCCTCGAAGGGGGTGGTATTTACGAGCAGTACTTC	CASSLEGGGIYEQYF
few	-	TRBV30	TRBJ1-2	TGTGCCTGGAGTGTACGGGAAGCTAACTATGGCTACACCTTC	CAWSVREANYGYTF
-	-	TRBV9	TRBJ1-2	TGTGCCAGCAGCGTAGTTGACAGCCTTTTTAACTATGGCTACACCTTC	CASSVVDSLFNYGYTF
-	-	TRBV30	TRBJ2-1	TGTGCCTGGAGTGCCAGGGGACTGGGTGAGCAGTTCTTC	CAWSARGLGEQFF
few	TRBD2	TRBV10-3	TRBJ2-3	TGTGCCATCAGTGAACTAGCGGGAGGATCCACATATACGCAGTATTTT	CAISELAGGSTYTQYF
-	TRBD2	TRBV5-1	TRBJ2-2	TGCGCCAGCACTCGGTTCGCGGGAGGAATTTCAGGGGAGCTGTTTTTT	CASTRFAGGISGELFF
few	-	TRBV29-1	TRBJ1-1	TGCAGCGTTATACAGGGACTGATGAACACTGAAGCTTTCTTT	CSVIQGLMNTEAFF
-	-	TRBV10-1	TRBJ2-7	TGCGCCAGCAGTCGGGGCTCCTACGAGCAGTACTTC	CASSRGSYEQYF
-	-	TRBV29-1	TRBJ1-1	TGCAGCGTGGGGACCCGAAGGGACCCCCTGGGGAACACTGAAGCTTTCTTT	CSVGTRRDPLGNTEAFF
-	-	TRBV7-2	TRBJ1-6	TGTGCCAGCAGCTCGAACAATTCACCCCTCCACTTT	CASSSNNSPLHF
-	TRBD1	TRBV2	TRBJ1-1	TGTGCCAGTCTAAGGGACAGGGCAGGGTCGGACACTGAAGCTTTCTTT	CASLRDRAGSDTEAFF